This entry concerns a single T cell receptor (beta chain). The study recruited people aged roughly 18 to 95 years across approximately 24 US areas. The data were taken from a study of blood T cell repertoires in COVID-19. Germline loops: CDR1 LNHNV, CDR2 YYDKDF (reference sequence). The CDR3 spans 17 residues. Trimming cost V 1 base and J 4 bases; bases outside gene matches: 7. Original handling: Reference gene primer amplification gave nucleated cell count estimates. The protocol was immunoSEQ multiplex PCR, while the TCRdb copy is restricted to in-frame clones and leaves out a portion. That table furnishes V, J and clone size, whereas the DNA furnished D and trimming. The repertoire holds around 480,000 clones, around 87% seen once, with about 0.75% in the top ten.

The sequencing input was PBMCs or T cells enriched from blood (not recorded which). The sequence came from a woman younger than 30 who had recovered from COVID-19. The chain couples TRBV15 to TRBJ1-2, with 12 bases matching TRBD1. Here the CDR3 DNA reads TGTGCCACCAGCAGAGGGGGACAGGGGGCGCCGCCCTATGGCTACACCTTC. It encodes CATSRGGQGAPPYGYTF.